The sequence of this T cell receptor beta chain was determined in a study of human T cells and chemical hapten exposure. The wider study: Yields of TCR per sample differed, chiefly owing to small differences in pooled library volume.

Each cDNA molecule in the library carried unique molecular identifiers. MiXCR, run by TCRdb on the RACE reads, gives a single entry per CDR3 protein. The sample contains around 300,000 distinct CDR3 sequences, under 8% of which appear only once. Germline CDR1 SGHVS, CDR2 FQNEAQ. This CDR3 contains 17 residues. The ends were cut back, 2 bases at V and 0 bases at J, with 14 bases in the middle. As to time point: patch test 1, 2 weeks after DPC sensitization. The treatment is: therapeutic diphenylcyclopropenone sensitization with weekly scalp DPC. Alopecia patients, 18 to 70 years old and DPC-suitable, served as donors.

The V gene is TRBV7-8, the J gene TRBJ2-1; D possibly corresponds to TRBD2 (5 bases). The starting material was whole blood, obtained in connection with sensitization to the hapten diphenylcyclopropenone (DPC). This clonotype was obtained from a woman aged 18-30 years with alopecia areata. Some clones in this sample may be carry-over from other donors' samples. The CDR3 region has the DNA TGTGCCAGCAGCTTATCCCCACAAGGGAGCTCCTACAATGAGCAGTTCTTC. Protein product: CASSLSPQGSSYNEQFF.